Below are 9 T cell receptor beta chains sequenced from a single sample in a study of identifying expanded T cells in peripheral blood. Assay: immunoSEQ multiplex PCR; the TCRdb copy retains only in-frame clones and omits some. The profile shows approximately 100,000 clones, about 91% of them singletons. The sequencing input was blood. The source of these receptors is a person between 18 and 69 years old in good health.

This chain uses TRBV7-8 with TRBJ1-4; 10 bases align to TRBD1. This CDR3 contains 18 residues. J lost 0 bases, V lost 5 bases, and 9 bases had no gene match. Germline loops: CDR1 SGHVS, CDR2 FQNEAQ. The CDR3 nucleotides read TGTGCCAGCAGCCCTCGGGACAGGGGTACTGCAACTAATGAAAAACTGTTTTTT. This encodes CASSPRDRGTATNEKLFF. Together with reference TRBV7-8 and TRBJ1-4, the CDR3 gives the full variable domain: GAGVSQSPRYKVAKRGQDVALRCDPISGHVSLFWYQQALGQGPEFLTYFQNEAQLDKSGLPSDRFFAERPEGSVSTLKIQRTQQEDSAVYLCASSPRDRGTATNEKLFFGSGTQLSVL.

This chain connects TRBV28 to TRBJ2-2; D is ambiguous. The germline gives CDR1 MDHEN, CDR2 SYDVKM. The CDR3 has 14 amino acids. The V end was cut by 2 bases, the J end by 2 bases, with 6 bases between. The CDR3 reads CASSLAGNTGELFF. The CDR3 bases are TGTGCCAGCAGTTTAGCAGGAAACACCGGGGAGCTGTTTTTT.

This rearrangement joins TRBV5-5 to TRBJ1-1; possible D gene TRBD1, 5 bases. Germline V gives CDR1 SGHKS, CDR2 YYEKEE (reference sequence). V lost 0 bases, J lost 5 bases, and 17 bases lay in between. The CDR3 length is 16 residues. The chain's CDR3 is CASSLELSGFGTEAFF. The CDR3 nucleotides read TGTGCCAGCAGCTTGGAGTTATCAGGGTTTGGTACTGAAGCTTTCTTT.

This sequence joins TRBV9 and TRBJ2-1; TRBD2 aligns across 11 bases. The CDR3 sequence is 20 residues long. Germline V gene data show CDR1 as SGDLS and CDR2 as YYNGEE. Trimming took 4 bases from V and 0 from J; bases not matched to a gene: 15. CDR3 nucleotides: TGTGCCAGCAGCACTCCCGGCGGTCCTAGCGGGGGGCGCTCCTACAATGAGCAGTTCTTC. Its translation: CASSTPGGPSGGRSYNEQFF.

Regarding this clone: Possible read error: a much larger clone is one base away. Other DNA sequences in the sample encode the same CDR3. V and J are TRBV6-5 and TRBJ1-5, with TRBD1 matching over 10 bases. Trimming at V came to 0 bases and at J to 5 bases, leaving 1 base not matched to a gene. CDR3 length equals 15 residues. Germline CDR1 and CDR2: MNHEY and SVGAGI. CDR3 sequence (DNA): TGTGCCAGCAGTTACTCCGGGACAGGGGATCAGCCCCAGCATTTT. As protein: CASSYSGTGDQPQHF.

The CDR3 sequence: CASSGPGTGHQPQHF. CDR3 in DNA: TGTGCCAGCAGTGGGCCGGGGACAGGTCATCAGCCCCAGCATTTT. The V and J genes are TRBV27 and TRBJ1-5; 8 bases align to TRBD1. The CDR3 is 15 residues long. The germline CDR1 and CDR2 sequences are MNHEY and SMNVEV (reference sequence). J lost 5 bases, V lost 5 bases, and 8 bases had no gene match.

The chain carries TRBV5-6 and TRBJ1-1; D is unclear. The CDR3 totals 13 residues. CDR1 SGHDT and CDR2 YYEEEE come from the germline V gene. V lost 2 bases to trimming and J lost 3 bases, with 8 bases between them. DNA of the CDR3: TGTGCCAGCAGCTTCGGCACAGACACTGAAGCTTTCTTT. Its protein is CASSFGTDTEAFF. Full variable domain (outside the CDR3, taken from reference TRBV5-6 and TRBJ1-1): DAGVTQSPTHLIKTRGQQVTLRCSPKSGHDTVSWYQQALGQGPQFIFQYYEEEERQRGNFPDRFSGHQFPNYSSELNVNALLLGDSALYLCASSFGTDTEAFFGQGTRLTVV.

J is TRBJ2-5 and V is TRBV5-1, with 11 bases fitting TRBD2. There are 17 residues in the CDR3. Germline V lookup: CDR1 SGHRS, CDR2 YFSETQ. V shed 5 bases and J 2 bases; nucleotides not matched to a gene: 11. CDR3 protein: CASRGTSGRNVQETQYF. As DNA, the CDR3 is TGCGCCAGCAGAGGGACTAGCGGTCGAAACGTTCAAGAGACCCAGTACTTC.

The chain has TRBV25-1 and TRBJ2-7; D is undetermined. Germline lookup yields CDR1 MGHDK and CDR2 SYGVNS. The CDR3 has 10 residues. Trimming cost V 5 bases and J 8 bases, with 7 bases left between them. CDR3 sequence reads: CASSSIKQYF. As DNA, the CDR3 is TGTGCCAGCAGTTCTATTAAGCAGTACTTC.